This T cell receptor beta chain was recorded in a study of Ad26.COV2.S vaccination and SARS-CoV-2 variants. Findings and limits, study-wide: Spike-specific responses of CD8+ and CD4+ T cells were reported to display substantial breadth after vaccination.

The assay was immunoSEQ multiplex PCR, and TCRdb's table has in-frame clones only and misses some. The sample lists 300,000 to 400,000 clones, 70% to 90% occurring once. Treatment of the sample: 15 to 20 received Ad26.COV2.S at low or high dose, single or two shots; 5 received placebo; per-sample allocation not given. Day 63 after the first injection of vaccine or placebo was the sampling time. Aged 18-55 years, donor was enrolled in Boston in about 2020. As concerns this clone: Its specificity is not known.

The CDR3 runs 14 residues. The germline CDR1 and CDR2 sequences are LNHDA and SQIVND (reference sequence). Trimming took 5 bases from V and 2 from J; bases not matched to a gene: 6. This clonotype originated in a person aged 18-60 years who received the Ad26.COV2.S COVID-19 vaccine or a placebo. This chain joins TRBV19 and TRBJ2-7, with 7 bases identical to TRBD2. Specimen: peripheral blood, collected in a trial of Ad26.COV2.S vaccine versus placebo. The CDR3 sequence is CASSSTSTAYEQYF. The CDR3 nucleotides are TGTGCCAGTAGTTCGACTAGCACAGCCTACGAGCAGTACTTC.